The T cell receptor (beta chain) described here comes from a study of cytomegalovirus exposure and HLA in healthy donors. 13 Jbeta primers and 60 Vbeta primers were used for the PCR. The data were produced by immunoSEQ multiplex PCR, yet TCRdb's version contains in-frame clones alone and is incomplete. Found here are about 78,000 clones, about two thirds of them singletons; the top ten hold over 5.5%. Germline V gene sequence: CDR1 SNHLY, CDR2 FYNNEI. With 9 bases clipped from V and 5 bases from J, the junction kept 8 bases outside the gene matches. The CDR3 consists of 14 residues. Remarks on this clone: Its antigen is not known.

Overall study findings and caveats: Rarity characterized most TCR sequences, yet some public TCRs appeared in many donors. The sole available immune exposure information was CMV serostatus.

The V gene is TRBV2, the J gene TRBJ2-2; TRBD2 matches at 8 bases. The TCR was taken from a man between 25 and 39 years old in good health and CMV-seropositive. The sequenced sample was PBMCs. The CDR3 DNA is TGTGCCAGTGGAGGACGGGGGGGAACCGGGGAGCTGTTTTTT. Protein product: CASGGRGGTGELFF.